This T cell receptor beta chain is from a study of CD8 T cells in ankylosing spondylitis. MiXCR, run by TCRdb on the 5' RACE reads, gives a single entry per CDR3 protein. This sample has 300,000 to 400,000 distinct CDR3 sequences; approximately 15% occur once, and the top ten carry about 1%. This clonotype was picked up a small number of times. Germline CDR1 SGHDN, CDR2 FVKESK. Trimming took off 1 base at V and 0 bases at J, with 10 bases between the two ends. The CDR3 is made up of 16 amino acids. The chain is built from TRBV14 and TRBJ1-3; D remains ambiguous. The receptor was derived from a male donor with ankylosing spondylitis or in good health (not recorded which). Sequencing was performed on blood, either unsorted or a sorted T cell fraction (not recorded which). The CDR3 DNA reads as TGTGCCAGCAGCCAAGTGCCAGGATACTCTGGAAACACCATATATTTT. This encodes CASSQVPGYSGNTIYF.